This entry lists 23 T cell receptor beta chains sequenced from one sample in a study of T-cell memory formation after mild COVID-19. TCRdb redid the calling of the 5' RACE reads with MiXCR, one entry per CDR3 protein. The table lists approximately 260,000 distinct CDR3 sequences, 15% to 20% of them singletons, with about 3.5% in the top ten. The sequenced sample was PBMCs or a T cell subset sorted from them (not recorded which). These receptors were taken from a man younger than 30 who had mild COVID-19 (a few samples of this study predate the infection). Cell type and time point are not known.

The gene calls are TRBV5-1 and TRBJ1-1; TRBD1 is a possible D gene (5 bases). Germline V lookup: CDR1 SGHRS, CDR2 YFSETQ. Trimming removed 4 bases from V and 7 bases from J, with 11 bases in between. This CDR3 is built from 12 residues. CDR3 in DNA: TGCGCCAGCAGCCCGGAGGGGATTGAAGCTTTCTTT. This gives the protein CASSPEGIEAFF.

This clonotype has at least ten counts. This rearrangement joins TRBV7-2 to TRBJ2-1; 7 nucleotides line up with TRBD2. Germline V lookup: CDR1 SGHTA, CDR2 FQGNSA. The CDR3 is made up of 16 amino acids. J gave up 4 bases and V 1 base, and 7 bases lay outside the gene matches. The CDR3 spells CASSLDATGGYNEQFF. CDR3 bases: TGTGCCAGCAGCTTAGATGCGACCGGGGGGTACAATGAGCAGTTCTTC.

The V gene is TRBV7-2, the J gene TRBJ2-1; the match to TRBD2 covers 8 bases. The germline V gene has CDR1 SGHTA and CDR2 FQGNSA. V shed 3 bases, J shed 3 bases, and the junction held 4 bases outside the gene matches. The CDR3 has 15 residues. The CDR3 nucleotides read TGTGCCAGCAGCTTTTCGGGGGGGAACTACAATGAGCAGTTCTTC. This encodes CASSFSGGNYNEQFF.

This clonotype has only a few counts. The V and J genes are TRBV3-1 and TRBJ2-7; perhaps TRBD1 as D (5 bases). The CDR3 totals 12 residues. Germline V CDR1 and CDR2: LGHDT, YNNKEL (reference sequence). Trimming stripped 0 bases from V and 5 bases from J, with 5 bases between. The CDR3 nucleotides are TGTGCCAGCAGCCAAGACAGGGACGAGCAGTACTTC. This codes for CASSQDRDEQYF.

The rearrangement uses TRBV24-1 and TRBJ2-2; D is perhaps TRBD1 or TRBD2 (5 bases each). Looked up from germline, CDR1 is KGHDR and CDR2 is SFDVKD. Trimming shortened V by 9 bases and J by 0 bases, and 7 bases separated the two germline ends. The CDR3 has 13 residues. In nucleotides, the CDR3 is TGTGCCACCGGGACCTCGAACACCGGGGAGCTGTTTTTT. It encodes CATGTSNTGELFF.

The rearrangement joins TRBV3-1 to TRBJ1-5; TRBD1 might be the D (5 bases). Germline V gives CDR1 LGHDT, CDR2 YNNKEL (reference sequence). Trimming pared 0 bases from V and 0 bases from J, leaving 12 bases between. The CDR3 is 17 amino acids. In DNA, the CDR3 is TGTGCCAGCAGCCAAGACCCGGGACTCCTTAGCAATCAGCCCCAGCATTTT. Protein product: CASSQDPGLLSNQPQHF. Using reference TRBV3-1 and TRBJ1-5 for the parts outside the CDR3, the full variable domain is DTAVSQTPKYLVTQMGNDKSIKCEQNLGHDTMYWYKQDSKKFLKIMFSYNNKELIINETVPNRFSPKSPDKAHLNLHINSLELGDSAVYFCASSQDPGLLSNQPQHFGDGTRLSIL.

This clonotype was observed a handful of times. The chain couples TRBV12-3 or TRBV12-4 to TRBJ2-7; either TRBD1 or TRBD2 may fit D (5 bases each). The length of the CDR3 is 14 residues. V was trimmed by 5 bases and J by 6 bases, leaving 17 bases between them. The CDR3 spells CASSPPGPLSEQYV. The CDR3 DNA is TGTGCCAGCAGTCCTCCGGGACCCCTGTCCGAGCAGTACGTC.

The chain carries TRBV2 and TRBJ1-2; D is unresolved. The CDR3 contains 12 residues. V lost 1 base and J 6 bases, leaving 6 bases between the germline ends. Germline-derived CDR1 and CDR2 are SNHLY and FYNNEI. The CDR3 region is CASSEDRNGYTF. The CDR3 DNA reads TGTGCCAGCAGTGAAGACAGAAATGGCTACACCTTC. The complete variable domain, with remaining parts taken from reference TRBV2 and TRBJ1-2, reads EPEVTQTPSHQVTQMGQEVILRCVPISNHLYFYWYRQILGQKVEFLVSFYNNEISEKSEIFDDQFSVERPDGSNFTLKIRSTKLEDSAMYFCASSEDRNGYTFGSGTRLTVV.

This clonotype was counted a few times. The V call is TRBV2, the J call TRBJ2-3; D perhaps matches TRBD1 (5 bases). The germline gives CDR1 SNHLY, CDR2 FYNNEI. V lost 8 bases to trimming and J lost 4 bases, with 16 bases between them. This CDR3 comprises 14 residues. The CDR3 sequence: CASFPTWGPDTQYF. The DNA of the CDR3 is TGTGCCAGCTTCCCGACCTGGGGCCCAGATACGCAGTATTTT.

The CDR3 loop reads CASSLRWLSAFF. In DNA form, the CDR3 reads TGTGCCAGCAGCCTAAGGTGGTTGTCGGCTTTCTTT. The chain recombines TRBV12-3 or TRBV12-4 with TRBJ1-1; no clear D. The CDR3 extends over 12 amino acids. The ends were cut back, 6 bases at V and 11 bases at J, with 16 bases in the middle.

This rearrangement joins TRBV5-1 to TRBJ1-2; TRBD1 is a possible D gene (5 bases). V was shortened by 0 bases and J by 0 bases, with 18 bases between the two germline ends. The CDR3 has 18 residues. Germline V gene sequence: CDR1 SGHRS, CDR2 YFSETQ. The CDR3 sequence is CASSLAFLGDGSNYGYTF. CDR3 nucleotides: TGCGCCAGCAGCTTGGCCTTTTTGGGGGACGGATCTAACTATGGCTACACCTTC.

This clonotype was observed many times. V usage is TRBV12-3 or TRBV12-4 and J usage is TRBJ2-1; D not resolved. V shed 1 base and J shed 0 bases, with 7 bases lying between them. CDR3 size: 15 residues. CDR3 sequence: CASSLEATSYNEQFF. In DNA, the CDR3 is TGTGCCAGCAGTTTAGAGGCTACCTCCTACAATGAGCAGTTCTTC.

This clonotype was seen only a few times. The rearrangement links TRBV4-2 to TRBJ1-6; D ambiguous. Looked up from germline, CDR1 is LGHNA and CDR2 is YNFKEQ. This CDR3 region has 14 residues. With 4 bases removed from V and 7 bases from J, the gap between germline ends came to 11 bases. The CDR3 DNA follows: TGTGCCAGCAGCCTATCAATGGGAAATTCACCCCTCCACTTT. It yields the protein CASSLSMGNSPLHF.

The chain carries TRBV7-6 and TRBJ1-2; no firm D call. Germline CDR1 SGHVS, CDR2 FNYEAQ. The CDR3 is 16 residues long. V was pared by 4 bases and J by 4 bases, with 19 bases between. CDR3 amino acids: CASSYAPVGISYGYTF. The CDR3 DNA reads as TGTGCCAGCAGCTACGCCCCGGTCGGGATCTCCTATGGCTACACCTTC.

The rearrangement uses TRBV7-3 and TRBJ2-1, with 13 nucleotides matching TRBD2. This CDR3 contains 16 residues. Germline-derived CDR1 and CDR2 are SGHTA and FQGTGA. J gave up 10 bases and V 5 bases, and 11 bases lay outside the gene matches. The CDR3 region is CASSVSGTSGVREQFF. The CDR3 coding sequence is TGTGCCAGCAGCGTGTCCGGGACTAGCGGGGTTCGGGAGCAGTTCTTC.

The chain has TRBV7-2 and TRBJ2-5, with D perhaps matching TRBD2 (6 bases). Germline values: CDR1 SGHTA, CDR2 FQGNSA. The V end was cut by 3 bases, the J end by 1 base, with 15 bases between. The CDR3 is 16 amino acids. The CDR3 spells CASSFWDFSSQETQYF. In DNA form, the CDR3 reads TGTGCCAGCAGCTTCTGGGACTTCTCTTCCCAAGAGACCCAGTACTTC.

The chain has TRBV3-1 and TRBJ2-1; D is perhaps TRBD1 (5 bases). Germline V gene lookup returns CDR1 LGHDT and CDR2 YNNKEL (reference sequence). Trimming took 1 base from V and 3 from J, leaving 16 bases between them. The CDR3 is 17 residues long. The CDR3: CASSQALWGSGYNEQFF. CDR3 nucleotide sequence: TGTGCCAGCAGCCAAGCCCTATGGGGCTCTGGCTACAATGAGCAGTTCTTC.

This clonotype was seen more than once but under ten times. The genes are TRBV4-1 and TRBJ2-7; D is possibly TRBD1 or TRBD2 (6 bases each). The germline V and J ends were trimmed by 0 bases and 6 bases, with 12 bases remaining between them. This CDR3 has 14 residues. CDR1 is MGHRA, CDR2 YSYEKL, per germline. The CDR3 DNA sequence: TGCGCCAGCAGCCAAGATGGCAGGGGAGGCGAGCAGTACTTC. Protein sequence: CASSQDGRGGEQYF.

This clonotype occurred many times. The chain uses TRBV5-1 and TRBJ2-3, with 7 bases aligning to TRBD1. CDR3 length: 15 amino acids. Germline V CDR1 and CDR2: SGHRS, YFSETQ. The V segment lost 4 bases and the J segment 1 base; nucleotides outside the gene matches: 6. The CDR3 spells CASSTRQGGTDTQYF. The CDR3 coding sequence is TGCGCCAGCAGCACGAGACAGGGTGGCACAGATACGCAGTATTTT.

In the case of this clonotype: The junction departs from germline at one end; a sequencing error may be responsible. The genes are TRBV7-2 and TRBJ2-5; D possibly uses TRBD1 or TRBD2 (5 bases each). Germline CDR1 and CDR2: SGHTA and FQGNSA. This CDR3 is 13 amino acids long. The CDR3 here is CASSRRDHETQYF. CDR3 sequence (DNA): TGTGCCAGCAGCCGACGGGACCACGAGACCCAGTACTTC.

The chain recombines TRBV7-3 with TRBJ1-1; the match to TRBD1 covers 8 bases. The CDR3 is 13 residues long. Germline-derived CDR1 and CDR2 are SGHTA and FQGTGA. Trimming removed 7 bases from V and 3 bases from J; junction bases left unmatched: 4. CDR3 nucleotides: TGTGCCAGCAAGGTACAGGGGGACACTGAAGCTTTCTTT. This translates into CASKVQGDTEAFF.

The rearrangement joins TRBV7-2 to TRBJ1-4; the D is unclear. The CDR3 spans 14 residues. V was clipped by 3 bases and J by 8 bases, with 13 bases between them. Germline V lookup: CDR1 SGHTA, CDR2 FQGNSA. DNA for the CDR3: TGTGCCAGCAGCTTTCAAGGCGGTAGAGAAAAACTGTTTTTT. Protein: CASSFQGGREKLFF.

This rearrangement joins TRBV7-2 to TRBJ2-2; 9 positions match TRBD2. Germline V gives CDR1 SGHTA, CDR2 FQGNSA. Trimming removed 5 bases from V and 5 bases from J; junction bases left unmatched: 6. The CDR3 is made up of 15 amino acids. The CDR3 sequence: CASSRPTSGTGELFF. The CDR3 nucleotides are TGTGCCAGCAGCAGGCCGACTAGCGGAACCGGGGAGCTGTTTTTT.